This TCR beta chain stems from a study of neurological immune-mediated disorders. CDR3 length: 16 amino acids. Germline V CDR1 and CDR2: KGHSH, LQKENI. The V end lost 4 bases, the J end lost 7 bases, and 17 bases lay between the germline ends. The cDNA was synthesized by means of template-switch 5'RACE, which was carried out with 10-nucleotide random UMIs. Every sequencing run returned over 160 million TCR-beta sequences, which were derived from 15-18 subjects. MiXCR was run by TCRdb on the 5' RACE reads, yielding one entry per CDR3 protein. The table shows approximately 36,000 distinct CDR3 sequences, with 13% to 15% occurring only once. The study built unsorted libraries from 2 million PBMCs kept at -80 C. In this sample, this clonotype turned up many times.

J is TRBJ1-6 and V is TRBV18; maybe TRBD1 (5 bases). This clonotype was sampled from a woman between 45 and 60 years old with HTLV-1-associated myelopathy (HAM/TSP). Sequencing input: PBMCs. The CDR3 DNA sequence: TGTGCCAGCTCACTTAACCAGGGAGGAGGAAATTCACCCCTCCACTTT. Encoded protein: CASSLNQGGGNSPLHF.